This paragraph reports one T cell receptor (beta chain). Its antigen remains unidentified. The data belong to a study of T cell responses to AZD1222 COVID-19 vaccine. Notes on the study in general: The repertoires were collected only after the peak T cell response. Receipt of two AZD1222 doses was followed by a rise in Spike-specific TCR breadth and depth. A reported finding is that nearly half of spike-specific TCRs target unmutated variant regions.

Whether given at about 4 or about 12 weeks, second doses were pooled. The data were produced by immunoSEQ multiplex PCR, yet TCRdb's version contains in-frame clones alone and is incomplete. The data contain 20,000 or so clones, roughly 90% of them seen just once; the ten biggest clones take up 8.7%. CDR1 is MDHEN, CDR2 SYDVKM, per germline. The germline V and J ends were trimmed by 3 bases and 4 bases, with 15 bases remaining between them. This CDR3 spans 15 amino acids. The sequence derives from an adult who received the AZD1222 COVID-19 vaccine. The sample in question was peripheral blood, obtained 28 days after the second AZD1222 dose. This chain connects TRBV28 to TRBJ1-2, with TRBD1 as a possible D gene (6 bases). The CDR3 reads CASSLGRGILYGYTF. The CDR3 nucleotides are TGTGCCAGCAGTTTGGGCAGGGGAATCCTCTATGGCTACACCTTC.